Listed below are T cell receptor beta chains from one sample, sequenced in a study of shared clonotypes between healthy human individuals. Sequencing used immunoSEQ multiplex PCR; TCRdb keeps in-frame clones, though not all of them. In the table there are some 1,100,000 clones, roughly 74% of which are singletons. Sequenced input: memory CD4+ T cells from PBMCs. The origin of the receptors is a man between 18 and 35 years old in good health. Some clones in this sample may be carry-over from other donors' samples. Each CDR3 is given with its conserved first and last residue. D genes are given only for firm matches. The size entry is marked missing in some rows and otherwise reads once, few, many or a size class.

clone size: once
V gene: TRBV7-6
J gene: TRBJ2-5
D gene: .
CDR3 DNA: TGTGCCAGCAGCTCTCAAGCGGGCGGGTCAGAGACCCAGTACTTC
CDR3 protein: CASSSQAGGSETQYF

clone size: .
V gene: TRBV5-1
J gene: TRBJ2-3
D gene: TRBD2
CDR3 DNA: TGCGCCAGCAGCTTTGGCGGGAGAACGCCCGATACGCAGTATTTT
CDR3 protein: CASSFGGRTPDTQYF

clone size: .
V gene: TRBV6-1
J gene: TRBJ2-5
D gene: .
CDR3 DNA: TGTGCCAGCAGTGAAGCGCTTCGTAGGGTGGGGACCCAGTACTTC
CDR3 protein: CASSEALRRVGTQYF

clone size: many
V gene: TRBV5-6
J gene: TRBJ1-1
D gene: .
CDR3 DNA: TGTGCCAGCAGCTTGTCCCAGAACACTGAAGCTTTCTTT
CDR3 protein: CASSLSQNTEAFF

clone size: .
V gene: TRBV7-2
J gene: TRBJ2-5
D gene: TRBD2
CDR3 DNA: TGTGCCAGCAGCTTAGTTAGGCTAGCGGGGGGGAGGTCTGAGACCCAGTACTTC
CDR3 protein: CASSLVRLAGGRSETQYF

clone size: .
V gene: TRBV27
J gene: TRBJ2-7
D gene: TRBD2
CDR3 DNA: TGTGCCAGCAGTTTGGCAGGGACTAGCGGCGCCTACGAGCAGTACTTC
CDR3 protein: CASSLAGTSGAYEQYF

clone size: .
V gene: TRBV30
J gene: TRBJ1-1
D gene: TRBD1
CDR3 DNA: TGTGCCAGACGACAGGGGAGTAGGACTGAAGCTTTCTTT
CDR3 protein: CARRQGSRTEAFF

clone size: .
V gene: TRBV9
J gene: TRBJ2-5
D gene: .
CDR3 DNA: TGTGCCAGCAGCCCGGGGCAGGGGACACAAGAGACCCAGTACTTC
CDR3 protein: CASSPGQGTQETQYF

clone size: .
V gene: TRBV2
J gene: TRBJ2-1
D gene: TRBD2
CDR3 DNA: TGTGCCAGCAGGACCGGGACTAGCGACCCGGGAGAGCAGTTCTTC
CDR3 protein: CASRTGTSDPGEQFF

clone size: .
V gene: TRBV19
J gene: TRBJ1-5
D gene: .
CDR3 DNA: TGTGCCAGTAGTATTTCCGCCGATCAGCCCCAGCATTTT
CDR3 protein: CASSISADQPQHF

clone size: .
V gene: TRBV4-2
J gene: TRBJ1-2
D gene: .
CDR3 DNA: TGTGCCAGCAGCCAAGGTCTAGGGGGGGCGCTCTATGGCTACACCTTC
CDR3 protein: CASSQGLGGALYGYTF

clone size: .
V gene: TRBV6-5
J gene: TRBJ2-3
D gene: .
CDR3 DNA: TGTGCCAGCACCCCCCCCGGAGAGGATACGCAGTATTTT
CDR3 protein: CASTPPGEDTQYF

clone size: .
V gene: TRBV30
J gene: TRBJ2-2
D gene: .
CDR3 DNA: TGTGCCTGGAGTCTCCAGGCCGGGGAGCCGTTTTTT
CDR3 protein: CAWSLQAGEPFF

clone size: .
V gene: TRBV6-1
J gene: TRBJ2-7
D gene: .
CDR3 DNA: TGTGCCAGCAGTGAAGCCGGGGGCGCGTGGGAGCAGTACTTC
CDR3 protein: CASSEAGGAWEQYF

clone size: once
V gene: TRBV6-5
J gene: TRBJ2-3
D gene: .
CDR3 DNA: TGTGCCAGCAGTAGAACTAGCACAGATACGCAGTATTTT
CDR3 protein: CASSRTSTDTQYF

clone size: .
V gene: TRBV4-1
J gene: TRBJ2-5
D gene: TRBD1
CDR3 DNA: TGCGCCAGCAGCCTAGCTGGACAGGGAATTCCAGAGACCCAGTACTTC
CDR3 protein: CASSLAGQGIPETQYF

clone size: .
V gene: TRBV10-3
J gene: TRBJ2-7
D gene: TRBD1
CDR3 DNA: TGTGCCATCAGTGGGGACAGGGAGCAGTACTTC
CDR3 protein: CAISGDREQYF

clone size: .
V gene: TRBV6-5
J gene: TRBJ2-7
D gene: TRBD1
CDR3 DNA: TGTGCCAGCAGTTACCGGGACAGGGGGGGATACGAGCAGTACTTC
CDR3 protein: CASSYRDRGGYEQYF

clone size: .
V gene: TRBV5-1
J gene: TRBJ1-2
D gene: TRBD1
CDR3 DNA: TGCGCCAGCAGCGAAGCGACAGGGGGCCATGGCTACACCTTC
CDR3 protein: CASSEATGGHGYTF

clone size: .
V gene: TRBV11-2
J gene: TRBJ2-1
D gene: TRBD2
CDR3 DNA: TGTGCCAGCAGCTTAGGGACTAGGATGCAGTTCTTC
CDR3 protein: CASSLGTRMQFF

clone size: .
V gene: TRBV10-3
J gene: TRBJ2-3
D gene: TRBD2
CDR3 DNA: TGTGCCATCAGCGAAGCGGGAGACGGCACAGATACGCAGTATTTT
CDR3 protein: CAISEAGDGTDTQYF

clone size: many
V gene: TRBV18
J gene: TRBJ2-5
D gene: .
CDR3 DNA: TGTGCCAGCTCACCACCGTTCTTCCAAGAGACCCAGTACTTC
CDR3 protein: CASSPPFFQETQYF

clone size: .
V gene: TRBV6-5
J gene: TRBJ2-7
D gene: .
CDR3 DNA: TGTGCCAGCAGTAACCTACCCGGGAGCGAGCAGTACTTC
CDR3 protein: CASSNLPGSEQYF

clone size: few
V gene: TRBV13
J gene: TRBJ1-1
D gene: .
CDR3 DNA: TGTGCCAGCAGCTTAAGTACATTCATGAACACTGAAGCTTTCTTT
CDR3 protein: CASSLSTFMNTEAFF

clone size: .
V gene: TRBV7-2
J gene: TRBJ2-7
D gene: TRBD1
CDR3 DNA: TGTGCCAGCAGCTTTGGGACAGGGCCCTACGAGCAGTACTTC
CDR3 protein: CASSFGTGPYEQYF

clone size: once
V gene: TRBV5-4
J gene: TRBJ2-7
D gene: .
CDR3 DNA: TGTGCCAGCAGCCCCTTACAGGGTGTCCACGAGCAGTACTTC
CDR3 protein: CASSPLQGVHEQYF

clone size: .
V gene: TRBV30
J gene: TRBJ1-2
D gene: .
CDR3 DNA: TGTGTGACTCCATCCTCGACGAGAGGCTATGGCTACACCTTC
CDR3 protein: CVTPSSTRGYGYTF

clone size: .
V gene: TRBV10-3
J gene: TRBJ1-3
D gene: TRBD1
CDR3 DNA: TGTGCCATCAGTGGGACAGGGGGAAACACCATATATTTT
CDR3 protein: CAISGTGGNTIYF

clone size: many
V gene: TRBV7-2
J gene: TRBJ2-7
D gene: TRBD2
CDR3 DNA: TGTGCCAGCGCCCTAGCGGGGCACGTCTACGAGCAGTACTTC
CDR3 protein: CASALAGHVYEQYF

clone size: .
V gene: TRBV18
J gene: TRBJ2-7
D gene: TRBD1
CDR3 DNA: TGTGCCAGCTCACCAGATCCGGGACAGGGAGTCGAGCAGTACTTC
CDR3 protein: CASSPDPGQGVEQYF

clone size: .
V gene: TRBV4-1
J gene: TRBJ1-5
D gene: .
CDR3 DNA: TGCGCCAGCAGCCAAGGAGGGGGGGGCAATCAGCCCCAGCATTTT
CDR3 protein: CASSQGGGGNQPQHF

clone size: many
V gene: TRBV10-1
J gene: TRBJ2-2
D gene: .
CDR3 DNA: TGCGCCAGCAGCGCCACCCTTGGCGGGGAGCTGTTTTTT
CDR3 protein: CASSATLGGELFF

clone size: .
V gene: TRBV18
J gene: TRBJ2-1
D gene: .
CDR3 DNA: TGTGCCAGCTCACGGAACAGTGACAATGAGCAGTTCTTC
CDR3 protein: CASSRNSDNEQFF

clone size: .
V gene: TRBV2
J gene: TRBJ1-2
D gene: .
CDR3 DNA: TGTGCCAGCAGTGAAGCGCTGGCAGGGGCTTCCACCAACTATGGCTACACCTTC
CDR3 protein: CASSEALAGASTNYGYTF

clone size: .
V gene: TRBV29-1
J gene: TRBJ1-1
D gene: .
CDR3 DNA: TGCAGCGTTGCAAGGTCGGGCACTGAAGCTTTCTTT
CDR3 protein: CSVARSGTEAFF

clone size: .
V gene: TRBV28
J gene: TRBJ2-7
D gene: .
CDR3 DNA: TGTGCCAGCAGTGGGCCCCCGGCGTTGGGCCACGAGCAGTACTTC
CDR3 protein: CASSGPPALGHEQYF

clone size: many
V gene: TRBV27
J gene: TRBJ2-1
D gene: .
CDR3 DNA: TGTGCCAGCAGTCCACTACAGATCCGAGGGGGACGCTACAATGAGCAGTTCTTC
CDR3 protein: CASSPLQIRGGRYNEQFF